The TCR beta chain under discussion was sequenced for a study of cytomegalovirus exposure and HLA in healthy donors. The PCR made use of 60 Vbeta and 13 Jbeta primers. Using immunoSEQ multiplex PCR, the repertoire was profiled, and TCRdb retains in-frame clones only, with some absent. This table holds 200,000 or so clones, about 83% found once. Participants comprised healthy donors of bone marrow. Comments on this clone: The antigen is undetermined.

Overall study findings and caveats: According to reports, the classifier identified cytomegalovirus status with high specificity and sensitivity. Later analysis identified several of the most significant clusters that appeared linked to common viral pathogens. A likely sequencing artifact accounted for one observed cluster of highly shared sequence variants.

The CDR3 covers 16 residues. The V gene end was trimmed by 2 bases and the J gene end by 6 bases; junction bases not matched to a gene: 2. Germline values: CDR1 LNHDA, CDR2 SQIVND (reference sequence). This TCR was recovered from a woman aged 30 to 39 in good health and CMV-seropositive. Input material: PBMCs. The chain couples TRBV19 to TRBJ2-2; TRBD2 aligns across 14 bases. This CDR3 reads CASSILTSGRAGELFF. DNA for the CDR3: TGTGCCAGTAGTATACTGACTAGCGGGAGGGCCGGGGAGCTGTTTTTT.